This T cell receptor (beta chain) was recorded in a study of early T cells in non-severe SARS-CoV-2 infection. Across the study: Sequencing of bulk RNA from unsorted whole blood was done, without chain pairing. Points from the study as a whole: VDJdb matching favored anti-spike CD8 responses, missing private and CD4 specificities.

The J segment lost 4 bases and the V segment lost 3 bases, leaving 2 bases of the junction unmatched. The CDR3 extends over 16 amino acids. In germline, CDR1 is SGHTS, CDR2 YDEGEE. The TCR library protocol attached unique molecular identifiers to the individual cDNA molecules. TCRdb re-called the 5' RACE reads through MiXCR, storing one row per CDR3 protein. Of 30,000 to 45,000 distinct CDR3 sequences listed, less than 6.5% are singletons. This clonotype came up many times. As yet, its antigen is unknown. Sequenced sample: whole blood. The sequence derives from an adult who was a healthcare worker with PCR-confirmed SARS-CoV-2 infection or an uninfected control (not recorded which). The chain has TRBV5-8 and TRBJ2-1, with TRBD2 identical over 15 bases. The CDR3, as DNA: TGTGCCAGCAGCTGGGGACTAGCGGGAGGTTACAATGAGCAGTTCTTC. This codes for CASSWGLAGGYNEQFF.